These 31 T cell receptor beta chains originate from one sample sequenced in a study of T cell repertoires in cytomegalovirus infection. These TCRs are of unknown antigen specificity. TCRdb called the reads again in MiXCR, with one record for every CDR3 protein. The sample shows about 160,000 distinct CDR3 sequences, 20% to 25% of them seen only once. The material was CD8+ T cells from cultured PBMCs, obtained from culture after CMV antigen stimulation. These receptors were taken from a human donor in good health (CMV status not recorded). Some clones in this sample may be carry-over from other donors' samples.

The CDR3 nucleotides read TGTGCCAGCAGTTTATCTTGGGTTAGCAATCAGCCCCAGCATTTT. Its translation: CASSLSWVSNQPQHF. This chain connects TRBV27 to TRBJ1-5; D remains ambiguous. V was clipped by 0 bases and J by 0 bases, with 6 bases between them. CDR3 length: 15 residues. The germline CDR1 and CDR2 sequences are MNHEY and SMNVEV (reference sequence).

The chain is built from TRBV7-9 and TRBJ1-3, with 9 bases aligning to TRBD1. Germline V gives CDR1 SEHNR, CDR2 FQNEAQ (reference sequence). This CDR3 is 19 amino acids long. The V segment lost 5 bases and the J segment 2 bases; nucleotides outside the gene matches: 16. CDR3 bases: TGTGCCAGCAGCCCCTCCGGGACAGGGACCGACCGTCCTGGAAACACCATATATTTT. Translated: CASSPSGTGTDRPGNTIYF.

The chain recombines TRBV6-2 or TRBV6-3 with TRBJ2-1; D gene uncertain. V was shortened by 7 bases and J by 1 base, with 11 bases between the two germline ends. The germline V gene encodes CDR1 MNHEY and CDR2 SVGEGT. The CDR3 extends over 14 amino acids. The DNA for the CDR3 is TGTGCCAGCACAGGCAGGCCATCCTACAATGAGCAGTTCTTC. This encodes CASTGRPSYNEQFF.

J is TRBJ2-3 and V is TRBV7-9; possibly TRBD1 for D (5 bases). This CDR3 has 14 amino acids. Trimming removed 6 bases from V and 2 bases from J, with 12 bases in between. Per germline, CDR1 SEHNR and CDR2 FQNEAQ (reference sequence). CDR3 DNA: TGTGCCAGCAGGTACACAGGATTCACAGATACGCAGTATTTT. It translates to CASRYTGFTDTQYF.

This clonotype was seen a few times. V usage is TRBV12-3 or TRBV12-4 and J usage is TRBJ2-3, with 8 bases identical to TRBD1. The trim removed 4 bases at V and 3 bases at J, leaving 6 bases unmatched. CDR3 size: 15 residues. The CDR3 loop is CASSWSDRVTDTQYF. The CDR3 DNA sequence: TGTGCCAGCAGTTGGTCGGACAGGGTAACAGATACGCAGTATTTT.

This clonotype was observed a handful of times. This chain joins TRBV4-3 and TRBJ2-1; 10 bases align to TRBD2. Looked up from germline, CDR1 is LGHNA and CDR2 is YSLEER. J gave up 10 bases and V 0 bases, and 12 bases lay outside the gene matches. The CDR3 is made up of 17 amino acids. CDR3 in amino acids: CASSQEVLSGGATEQFF. The CDR3 coding sequence is TGCGCCAGCAGCCAAGAAGTTCTAAGCGGGGGGGCCACGGAGCAGTTCTTC.

This chain uses TRBV7-9 with TRBJ2-1, with 10 bases that match TRBD2. V shed 6 bases, J shed 0 bases, and the junction held 23 bases outside the gene matches. The length of the CDR3 is 22 residues. Germline values: CDR1 SEHNR, CDR2 FQNEAQ (reference sequence). The CDR3 DNA is TGTGCCAGCAGTGGGGGTTCTCCGGGACTAGCGATCGGGACCAGCTCCTACAATGAGCAGTTCTTC. Translating gives CASSGGSPGLAIGTSSYNEQFF. Full variable domain (rest looked up from reference TRBV7-9 and TRBJ2-1): DTGVSQNPRHKITKRGQNVTFRCDPISEHNRLYWYRQTLGQGPEFLTYFQNEAQLEKSRLLSDRFSAERPKGSFSTLEIQRTEQGDSAMYLCASSGGSPGLAIGTSSYNEQFFGPGTRLTVL.

This clonotype has a count of ten or more. The chain has TRBV12-3 or TRBV12-4 and TRBJ1-1; possibly TRBD1 for D (5 bases). V was clipped by 0 bases and J by 8 bases, with 13 bases between them. This CDR3 spans 14 amino acids. The CDR3, as DNA: TGTGCCAGCAGTTTAGCAGTCTGGGGCGACGAAGCTTTCTTT. Translation: CASSLAVWGDEAFF.

V gene TRBV29-1 combines with J gene TRBJ2-2, with D possibly matching TRBD1 (5 bases). Trimming stripped 5 bases from V and 5 bases from J, with 15 bases between. Germline CDR1 reads SQVTM; CDR2 reads ANQGSEA. The CDR3 has 14 residues. CDR3 sequence reads: CSVTGLPPTGELFF. CDR3 nucleotides: TGCAGCGTTACAGGTCTTCCTCCTACCGGGGAGCTGTTTTTT.

V and J are TRBV9 and TRBJ2-5; 13 bases match TRBD2. The CDR3 consists of 20 residues. The J segment lost 5 bases and the V segment lost 0 bases, leaving 16 bases of the junction unmatched. Germline V gene lookup returns CDR1 SGDLS and CDR2 YYNGEE. This CDR3 reads CASSVGGLAGAEKRKETQYF. As DNA, the CDR3 is TGTGCCAGCAGCGTAGGAGGACTAGCGGGGGCCGAGAAGCGAAAGGAGACCCAGTACTTC.

The chain carries TRBV19 and TRBJ1-1; TRBD1 is a possible D gene (6 bases). The CDR3 runs 14 residues. Germline values: CDR1 LNHDA, CDR2 SQIVND (reference sequence). The V end lost 6 bases, the J end lost 3 bases, and 14 bases lay between the germline ends. CDR3 DNA sequence: TGTGCCAGTAGCCCTTTGACAGGCCACACTGAAGCTTTCTTT. Translating it yields CASSPLTGHTEAFF.

The chain is built from TRBV15 and TRBJ1-1; 10 positions match TRBD1. The CDR3 covers 22 residues. CDR1 is LNHNV, CDR2 YYDKDF, per germline (reference sequence). J was trimmed by 4 bases and V by 2 bases; bases with no gene match: 25. CDR3 sequence: CATSRPCDDIHWKGQGCTEAFF. Here the CDR3 DNA reads TGTGCCACCAGCAGACCCTGTGATGATATACATTGGAAGGGACAGGGGTGCACTGAAGCTTTCTTT.

A few counts support this clonotype. This chain links TRBV4-1 with TRBJ2-2; D may be TRBD1 or TRBD2 (6 bases each). Germline assignment: CDR1 MGHRA and CDR2 YSYEKL. Trimming took 0 bases from V and 7 from J, leaving 18 bases between them. The length of the CDR3 is 17 residues. CDR3: CASSQDIRGVPGGELFF. The CDR3, as DNA: TGCGCCAGCAGCCAAGATATTAGGGGGGTGCCAGGCGGGGAGCTGTTTTTT.

This clonotype was observed a handful of times. The rearrangement joins TRBV7-6 to TRBJ2-7; possibly TRBD2 for D (6 bases). The germline V and J ends were trimmed by 0 bases and 4 bases, with 10 bases remaining between them. Per the germline V gene, CDR1 is SGHVS and CDR2 is FNYEAQ. CDR3 length: 14 residues. In nucleotides, the CDR3 is TGTGCCAGCAGCTTAGCAAGTAGCGGATACGAGCAGTACTTC. It translates to CASSLASSGYEQYF.

The chain recombines TRBV5-6 with TRBJ1-1; D remains ambiguous. Between the trimmed V and J ends, which lost 1 base and 2 bases, there was a span of 15 bases. The CDR3 is 16 residues long. From germline, CDR1 is SGHDT and CDR2 YYEEEE. CDR3 sequence: CASSLPAVSRNTEAFF. Here the CDR3 DNA reads TGTGCCAGCAGCTTGCCGGCAGTTAGTAGAAACACTGAAGCTTTCTTT.

This clonotype was detected only a few times. This chain connects TRBV6-1 to TRBJ2-7; 10 nucleotides align to TRBD1. This CDR3 has 15 residues. Germline lookup yields CDR1 MNHNS and CDR2 SASEGT. With V trimmed by 6 bases and J by 2 bases, 7 bases remained unmatched. CDR3 coding DNA: TGTGCCAGCAGAGAGGGACAGGGGATCCCCTACGAGCAGTACTTC. Translation gives CASREGQGIPYEQYF.

The chain is built from TRBV4-1 and TRBJ1-5; D unresolved. V lost 2 bases and J 6 bases, leaving 11 bases between the germline ends. From germline, CDR1 is MGHRA and CDR2 YSYEKL. The CDR3 is 14 residues long. The CDR3, as DNA: TGCGCCAGCAGCCAATCGGACTATGGTCAGCCCCAGCATTTT. Translating gives CASSQSDYGQPQHF.

This clonotype came up a few times. CDR3 sequence: CASSYGTVYGYTF. In nucleotides, the CDR3 is TGTGCCAGCAGTTACGGGACGGTTTATGGCTACACCTTC. This rearrangement joins TRBV6-5 to TRBJ1-2, with D possibly TRBD1 on 5 matching bases. Germline V lookup: CDR1 MNHEY, CDR2 SVGAGI. This CDR3 contains 13 residues. Trimming stripped 2 bases from V and 5 bases from J, with 9 bases between.

This clonotype appeared a few times. The chain recombines TRBV4-1 with TRBJ2-1; 7 bases match TRBD1. The V and J ends lost 1 base and 4 bases, in that order; junction bases with no gene match: 4. The length of the CDR3 is 15 residues. Germline V gene data show CDR1 as MGHRA and CDR2 as YSYEKL. Written as DNA, the CDR3 is TGCGCCAGCAGCCAAGGGACAGGAGATTACAATGAGCAGTTCTTC. Translating gives CASSQGTGDYNEQFF.

The rearrangement links TRBV4-3 to TRBJ1-5, with no clear D. There are 16 residues in the CDR3. V was shortened by 0 bases and J by 0 bases, with 9 bases between the two germline ends. Per the germline V gene, CDR1 is LGHNA and CDR2 is YSLEER. CDR3 sequence reads: CASSQDRWGSNQPQHF. CDR3 DNA sequence: TGCGCCAGCAGCCAAGATCGTTGGGGTAGCAATCAGCCCCAGCATTTT.

The chain carries TRBV7-3 and TRBJ2-3; the D is unclear. The CDR3 contains 14 residues. Trimming removed 5 bases from V and 3 bases from J, with 12 bases in between. CDR1 SGHTA and CDR2 FQGTGA come from the germline V gene. The CDR3 coding sequence is TGTGCCAGCAGCCCTGCGCTTTTAACAGATACGCAGTATTTT. This encodes CASSPALLTDTQYF.

The V call is TRBV7-9, the J call TRBJ2-1; perhaps TRBD1 as D (6 bases). The V and J ends lost 1 base and 1 base respectively, with 8 bases between them. The CDR3 is 15 residues long. Germline values: CDR1 SEHNR, CDR2 FQNEAQ (reference sequence). Here the CDR3 DNA reads TGTGCCAGCAGCTTAGTTGGGACATCCTACAATGAGCAGTTCTTC. As protein: CASSLVGTSYNEQFF.

The chain joins TRBV6-2 or TRBV6-3 to TRBJ2-1; 9 bases are a match to TRBD1. CDR3 length equals 17 residues. Per the germline V gene, CDR1 is MNHEY and CDR2 is SVGEGT. The V and J ends lost 4 bases and 2 bases, in that order; junction bases with no gene match: 9. The CDR3 loop is CASSFPRTGETYNEQFF. DNA for the CDR3: TGTGCCAGCAGTTTCCCCCGGACAGGGGAAACCTACAATGAGCAGTTCTTC.

The gene calls are TRBV2 and TRBJ2-7; 8 positions match TRBD1. CDR3 size: 16 residues. Germline V gives CDR1 SNHLY, CDR2 FYNNEI. The ends lost 5 bases at V and 2 bases at J; junction bases unmatched: 11. CDR3 protein: CASSRPWTGHPYEQYF. In DNA, the CDR3 is TGTGCCAGCAGTAGGCCCTGGACAGGGCACCCCTACGAGCAGTACTTC.

The J gene is TRBJ1-5, the V gene TRBV6-1, with TRBD1 matching 7 bases. With 1 base clipped from V and 1 base from J, the junction kept 1 base outside the gene matches. Germline CDR1 MNHNS, CDR2 SASEGT. The CDR3 contains 15 residues. The CDR3 loop is CASSEEGQSNQPQHF. CDR3 sequence (DNA): TGTGCCAGCAGTGAAGAGGGACAGAGCAATCAGCCCCAGCATTTT.

This clonotype was detected only a few times. This chain joins TRBV12-3 or TRBV12-4 and TRBJ1-1; 9 bases agree with TRBD1. V dropped 6 bases and J dropped 5; count of bases not matched to a gene: 7. The CDR3 is 14 amino acids. The CDR3 bases are TGTGCCAGCAGATTGGACAGGGGACAAACTGAAGCTTTCTTT. It is translated as CASRLDRGQTEAFF.

The V gene is TRBV7-2, the J gene TRBJ1-2; TRBD1 aligns across 10 bases. This CDR3 spans 15 amino acids. The germline V gene has CDR1 SGHTA and CDR2 FQGNSA. With 3 bases clipped from V and 8 bases from J, the junction kept 9 bases outside the gene matches. The CDR3 spells CASSFTHGTGEGYTF. In nucleotides, the CDR3 is TGTGCCAGCAGCTTCACCCACGGGACAGGGGAGGGCTACACCTTC.

This clonotype was picked up a small number of times. This chain links TRBV19 with TRBJ1-1, with a tentative D call TRBD1 (6 bases). The V end was cut by 6 bases, the J end by 1 base, with 9 bases between. The CDR3 extends over 13 amino acids. Germline assignment: CDR1 LNHDA and CDR2 SQIVND (reference sequence). This chain's CDR3 is CASRWGANTEAFF. The CDR3 DNA reads TGTGCCAGTAGATGGGGGGCGAACACTGAAGCTTTCTTT.

The chain is built from TRBV7-2 and TRBJ2-7; D is unresolved. Trimming removed 1 base from V and 1 base from J, with 11 bases in between. The CDR3 covers 15 residues. CDR1 is SGHTA and CDR2 is FQGNSA in the germline V gene. The CDR3 region is CASSLGASLSYEQYF. CDR3 DNA: TGTGCCAGCAGCTTAGGGGCAAGCCTATCCTACGAGCAGTACTTC. The full variable domain, completed using reference TRBV7-2 and TRBJ2-7, is GAGVSQSPSNKVTEKGKDVELRCDPISGHTALYWYRQSLGQGLEFLIYFQGNSAPDKSGLPSDRFSAERTGGSVSTLTIQRTQQEDSAVYLCASSLGASLSYEQYFGPGTRLTVT.

The chain uses TRBV15 and TRBJ2-7; 10 nucleotides line up with TRBD2. The CDR3 totals 15 residues. Losses at the gene ends were 1 base for V and 5 bases for J; bases not matched to a gene: 5. Germline V CDR1 and CDR2: LNHNV, YYDKDF (reference sequence). In DNA form, the CDR3 reads TGTGCCACCAGCAGAGGTAGCGGGGGGTTCGACGAGCAGTACTTC. Protein sequence: CATSRGSGGFDEQYF.

This clonotype showed up just a few times. The V gene is TRBV7-2, the J gene TRBJ2-1; 8 bases are a match to TRBD1. Trimming cost V 4 bases and J 5 bases; bases outside gene matches: 4. Germline CDR1 SGHTA, CDR2 FQGNSA. The CDR3 runs 14 residues. This CDR3 is CASSSTGVHNEQFF. In DNA, the CDR3 is TGTGCCAGCAGCTCGACAGGGGTCCACAATGAGCAGTTCTTC.